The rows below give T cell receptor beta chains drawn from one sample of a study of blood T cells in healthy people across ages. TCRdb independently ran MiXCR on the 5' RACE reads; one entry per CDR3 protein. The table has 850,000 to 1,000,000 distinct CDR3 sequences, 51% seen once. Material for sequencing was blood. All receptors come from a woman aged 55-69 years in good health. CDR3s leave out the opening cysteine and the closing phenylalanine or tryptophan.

CDR3aa: ASSDNSPVMGYT; v_gene: TRBV9; j_gene: TRBJ1-2
CDR3aa: ASSIGGTGSYGQY; v_gene: TRBV5-1; j_gene: TRBJ2-5
CDR3aa: ASSFLTRQGAGNEQF; v_gene: TRBV12-3/TRBV12-4; j_gene: TRBJ2-1
CDR3aa: SAPGTSGVLSSYEQY; v_gene: TRBV20-1; j_gene: TRBJ2-7
CDR3aa: ASSQDETASNQPQH; v_gene: TRBV4-2; j_gene: TRBJ1-5
CDR3aa: ASSQVNSKNEQF; v_gene: TRBV3-1; j_gene: TRBJ2-1
CDR3aa: ASSGRAFSYEQY; v_gene: TRBV2; j_gene: TRBJ2-7
CDR3aa: AISDGLASTDTQY; v_gene: TRBV10-3; j_gene: TRBJ2-3
CDR3aa: ASSLAAGSREQY; v_gene: TRBV7-2; j_gene: TRBJ2-5
CDR3aa: SASIRQGTDTQY; v_gene: TRBV20-1; j_gene: TRBJ2-3
CDR3aa: ASGQPQH; v_gene: TRBV2; j_gene: TRBJ1-5
CDR3aa: ASSQDRMGWGANVLT; v_gene: TRBV4-2; j_gene: TRBJ2-6
CDR3aa: ASSEAAGISTEAF; v_gene: TRBV25-1; j_gene: TRBJ1-1
CDR3aa: ASSLSRIFTDTQY; v_gene: TRBV7-6; j_gene: TRBJ2-3
CDR3aa: ASSVGLAGVWGTDTQY; v_gene: TRBV9; j_gene: TRBJ2-3
CDR3aa: ASMGGTRLYEQY; v_gene: TRBV6-5; j_gene: TRBJ2-7
CDR3aa: ASSQETESYEQY; v_gene: TRBV4-1; j_gene: TRBJ2-7
CDR3aa: ASSRPSGSFGEQY; v_gene: TRBV12-3/TRBV12-4; j_gene: TRBJ2-5
CDR3aa: ASTGTDLTTATQY; v_gene: TRBV28; j_gene: TRBJ2-3
CDR3aa: ASSHTGGRGAKNIQY; v_gene: TRBV6-5; j_gene: TRBJ2-4
CDR3aa: ASSPLIIYEQY; v_gene: TRBV6-2/TRBV6-3; j_gene: TRBJ2-7
CDR3aa: ASSLLSGVYGYT; v_gene: TRBV12-3/TRBV12-4; j_gene: TRBJ1-2
CDR3aa: SATQGRFLFYGYT; v_gene: TRBV20-1; j_gene: TRBJ1-2
CDR3aa: ATSLPGNYNEQF; v_gene: TRBV15; j_gene: TRBJ2-1
CDR3aa: ASSGSSGRNYNEQF; v_gene: TRBV9; j_gene: TRBJ2-1
CDR3aa: ASSRLAGELYEQY; v_gene: TRBV5-1; j_gene: TRBJ2-7
CDR3aa: ASSSTSRKVDTQY; v_gene: TRBV6-2/TRBV6-3; j_gene: TRBJ2-3
CDR3aa: ASGKLDRGGTDTQY; v_gene: TRBV5-5; j_gene: TRBJ2-3
CDR3aa: ASSFRRGAYGYT; v_gene: TRBV27; j_gene: TRBJ1-2